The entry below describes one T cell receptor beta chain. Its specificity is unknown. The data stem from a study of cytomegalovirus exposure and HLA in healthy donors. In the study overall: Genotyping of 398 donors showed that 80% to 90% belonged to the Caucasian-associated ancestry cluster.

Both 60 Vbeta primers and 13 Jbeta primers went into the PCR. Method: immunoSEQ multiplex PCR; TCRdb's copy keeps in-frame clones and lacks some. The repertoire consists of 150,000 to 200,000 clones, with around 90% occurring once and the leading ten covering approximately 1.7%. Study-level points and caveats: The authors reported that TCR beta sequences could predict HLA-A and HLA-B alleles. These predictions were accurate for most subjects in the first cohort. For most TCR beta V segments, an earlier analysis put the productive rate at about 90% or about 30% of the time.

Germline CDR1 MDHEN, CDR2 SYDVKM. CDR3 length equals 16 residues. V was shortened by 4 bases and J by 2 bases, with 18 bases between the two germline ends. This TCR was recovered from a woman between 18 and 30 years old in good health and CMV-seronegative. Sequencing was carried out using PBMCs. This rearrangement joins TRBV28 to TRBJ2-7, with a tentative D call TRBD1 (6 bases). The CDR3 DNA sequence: TGTGCCAGCAGTTGCCGGGACATACCATGTACCTACGAGCAGTACTTC. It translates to CASSCRDIPCTYEQYF. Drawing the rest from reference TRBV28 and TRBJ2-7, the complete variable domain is DVKVTQSSRYLVKRTGEKVFLECVQDMDHENMFWYRQDPGLGLRLIYFSYDVKMKEKGDIPEGYSVSREKKERFSLILESASTNQTSMYLCASSCRDIPCTYEQYFGPGTRLTVT.